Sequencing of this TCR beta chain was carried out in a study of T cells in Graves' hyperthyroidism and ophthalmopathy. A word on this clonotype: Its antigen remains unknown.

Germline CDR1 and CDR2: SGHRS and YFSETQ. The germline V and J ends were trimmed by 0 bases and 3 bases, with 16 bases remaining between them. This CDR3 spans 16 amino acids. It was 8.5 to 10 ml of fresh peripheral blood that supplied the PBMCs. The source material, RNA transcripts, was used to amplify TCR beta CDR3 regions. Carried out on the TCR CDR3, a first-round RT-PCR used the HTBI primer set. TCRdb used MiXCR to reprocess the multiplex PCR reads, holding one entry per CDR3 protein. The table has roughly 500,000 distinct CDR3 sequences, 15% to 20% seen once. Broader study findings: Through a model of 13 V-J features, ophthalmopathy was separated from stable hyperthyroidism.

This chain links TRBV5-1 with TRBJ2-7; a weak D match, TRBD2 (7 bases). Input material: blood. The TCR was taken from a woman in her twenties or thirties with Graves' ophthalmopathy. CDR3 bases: TGCGCCAGCAGCTTGGCCGGGGGGACATCTGGCTACGAGCAGTACTTC. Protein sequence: CASSLAGGTSGYEQYF.